This is a list of T cell receptor beta chains from one sample in a study of cytomegalovirus exposure and HLA in healthy donors. The table came from immunoSEQ multiplex PCR; TCRdb's copy has only in-frame clones and leaves some out. Found here are fewer than 200,000 clones, approximately 80% of them singletons; the top ten hold about 0.8%. Sequences were obtained from PBMCs. These receptor sequences come from a young woman in good health and CMV-seronegative. Both conserved end residues are part of each CDR3. A D gene is named only where the DNA matches it firmly. The listing skips clone size in some rows; elsewhere it reads once, few, many or a size class.

V	J	size	D	DNA	CDR3
TRBV7-8	TRBJ2-7	NA	NA	TGTGCCAGCAGCTCTGGTGGGAGGTACGAGCAGTACTTC	CASSSGGRYEQYF
TRBV5-1	TRBJ2-6	NA	NA	TGCGCCAGCAGCTTGGGAGCGGATGGGTCTGGGGCCAACGTCCTGACTTTC	CASSLGADGSGANVLTF
TRBV28	TRBJ2-1	NA	NA	TGTGCCAGCAGTTTCACAGGGAATTCCTACAATGAGCAGTTCTTC	CASSFTGNSYNEQFF
TRBV2	TRBJ2-5	NA	NA	TGTGCCAGCAGTGAAGCGCCCCCCGCCGGTGTCGGCGGAGGTTACCAAGAGACCCAGTACTTC	CASSEAPPAGVGGGYQETQYF
TRBV14	TRBJ1-5	NA	NA	TGTGCCAGCATTACTAGGCAGGGAGGTCTGGGCTATAGCAATCAGCCCCAGCATTTT	CASITRQGGLGYSNQPQHF
TRBV11-1	TRBJ2-1	NA	TRBD2	TGTGCCAGCAGCTTAAATTCGGGACTAGCGGGAGATGAGCAGTTCTTC	CASSLNSGLAGDEQFF
TRBV5-1	TRBJ2-3	once	NA	TGCGCCACAGCGGGTCGGACTCTCACAGATACGCAGTATTTT	CATAGRTLTDTQYF
TRBV19	TRBJ2-6	NA	TRBD2	TGTGCCAGTAGTATTTCCCGACTAGCGGGAAACTCTGGGGCCAACGTCCTGACTTTC	CASSISRLAGNSGANVLTF
TRBV7-9	TRBJ1-1	NA	NA	TGTGCCAGCAGCTTAGCGGCGGCCCTCGAGGCTGAAGCTTTCTTT	CASSLAAALEAEAFF
TRBV29-1	TRBJ2-1	NA	NA	TGCAGCGTTGCCCGAAATAGCGTACAGACCCACAATGAGCAGTTCTTC	CSVARNSVQTHNEQFF
TRBV28	TRBJ2-6	NA	TRBD2	TGTGCCAGCAGTGGACTAGGGGCTGGGGCCAACGTCCTGACTTTC	CASSGLGAGANVLTF
TRBV15	TRBJ1-6	few	NA	TGTGCCACCAGCAGAGGATTAGACAGAACCAATTCACCCCTCCACTTT	CATSRGLDRTNSPLHF
TRBV6-1	TRBJ1-4	NA	NA	TGTGCCAGCAGTGGAGAGGGCCGATCGAAACTGTTTTTT	CASSGEGRSKLFF
TRBV28	TRBJ2-7	NA	NA	TGTGCCAGCAGGAGAACCCACGAGCAGTACTTC	CASRRTHEQYF
TRBV28	TRBJ1-2	few	NA	TGTGCCTCTTCGGAGGTCTACAACTATGGCTACACCTTC	CASSEVYNYGYTF
TRBV5-4	TRBJ2-1	NA	TRBD1	TGTGCCAGCGGGACAGACCCTATGGATGAGCAGTTCTTC	CASGTDPMDEQFF
TRBV2	TRBJ1-2	NA	TRBD1	TGTGCCAGCAGACCACAGGGGTGGGACTATGGCTACACCTTC	CASRPQGWDYGYTF
TRBV10-3	TRBJ1-4	NA	TRBD1	TGTGCCATCAGTCCAAGAGGAGGACAGGGGGATGAAAAACTGTTTTTT	CAISPRGGQGDEKLFF
TRBV5-4	TRBJ2-7	NA	NA	TGTGCCAGCAGCCCCCGTTGGGAAAGGGGATGGGAGCAGTACTTC	CASSPRWERGWEQYF
TRBV5-6	TRBJ2-1	NA	TRBD2	TGTGCCAGCAGCTTCCTAGGGGCGGGAGGGCCCAATGAGCAGTTCTTC	CASSFLGAGGPNEQFF
TRBV7-2	TRBJ2-7	NA	TRBD1	TGTGCCAGCAGCTTAGGACAGGGAAGGGCTTACGAGCAGTACTTC	CASSLGQGRAYEQYF
TRBV15	TRBJ2-1	NA	NA	TGTGCCACCAGCAGAGCCACAGACGGCTACAATGAGCAGTTCTTC	CATSRATDGYNEQFF
TRBV7-8	TRBJ1-5	few	NA	TGTGCCAGCAGCTTTAGCAGGGCACAGTCCAATCAGCCCCAGCATTTT	CASSFSRAQSNQPQHF
TRBV18	TRBJ1-1	few	NA	TGTGCCAGCTCGCTCGACCAGGGTTTTAGCACTGAAGCTTTCTTT	CASSLDQGFSTEAFF
TRBV6-5	TRBJ2-7	few	TRBD1	TGTGCCAGCCGACCCGGGACAGCCCTGAGGGAGCAGTACTTC	CASRPGTALREQYF
TRBV7-7	TRBJ2-5	NA	TRBD2	TGTGCTAGCAGCTTAGGGACTAGCGGGGGGCAAGAGACCCAGTACTTC	CASSLGTSGGQETQYF
TRBV7-9	TRBJ2-7	NA	TRBD1	TGTTCCAGCAGCGAAGACAGGGCCCCACTCTCCGAGCAGTACTTC	CSSSEDRAPLSEQYF
TRBV5-5	TRBJ1-1	NA	NA	TGTGCCAGCAGCTTGGTATCAGATTTGAACACTGAAGCTTTCTTT	CASSLVSDLNTEAFF
TRBV11-2	TRBJ2-7	NA	TRBD2	TGTGCCAGCAGCTTAGCGGGAGGACACTACGAGCAGTACTTC	CASSLAGGHYEQYF
TRBV7-8	TRBJ2-7	NA	NA	TGTGCCAGCAGCTTAGTACGTTTGCGGCCCGATTATTCTTTCCCCTACGAGCAGTACTTC	CASSLVRLRPDYSFPYEQYF
TRBV4-1	TRBJ2-1	NA	TRBD2	TGCGCCAGCAGCCAAGCCCTAGCGGATAGTTACAATGAGCAGTTCTTC	CASSQALADSYNEQFF
TRBV11-3	TRBJ2-1	NA	NA	TGTGCCAGCAGCCATCAGGGTGCGCAGTTCTTC	CASSHQGAQFF
TRBV7-8	TRBJ2-1	NA	TRBD2	TGTGCCAGCAGCTCTTCTGAGGTGGGACTAAATTCCTACAATGAGCAGTTCTTC	CASSSSEVGLNSYNEQFF
TRBV4-1	TRBJ2-3	once	NA	TGCGCCAGCAGCCGATCCGGGACAACAGATACGCAGTATTTT	CASSRSGTTDTQYF
TRBV5-1	TRBJ2-7	NA	NA	TGCGCCAGCAGCCCACAGGGTCCCTACGAGCAGTACTTC	CASSPQGPYEQYF
TRBV10-3	TRBJ2-7	NA	TRBD2	TGTGCCATCAGTGCCCAGACTAGCGGGATCCGCAGCGAGCAGTACTTC	CAISAQTSGIRSEQYF
TRBV4-2	TRBJ2-5	NA	TRBD2	TGTGCCAGCAGCCGGAATCTAGCGGCACAAGAGACCCAGTACTTC	CASSRNLAAQETQYF
TRBV9	TRBJ2-5	NA	NA	TGTGCCAGCAGCGTAGAAGAGAGCCGGAGAGAGACCCAGTACTTC	CASSVEESRRETQYF
TRBV19	TRBJ2-7	NA	NA	TGTGCCAGTAATTCTCAGGGTGATTCCTACGAGCAGTACTTC	CASNSQGDSYEQYF
TRBV27	TRBJ2-5	NA	TRBD2	TGTGCCAGCAGACCAAGCGGGAGTTCCAAGACCCAGTACTTC	CASRPSGSSKTQYF
TRBV11-2	TRBJ2-5	NA	TRBD1	TGTGCCAGCAGCTTGGGTAGCAGGGGGCTTGAGACCCAGTACTTC	CASSLGSRGLETQYF
TRBV30	TRBJ2-1	NA	TRBD2	TGTGCCTGTCACACCGGGACTAGCGGGAGTCGGTCCTACAATGAGCAGTTCTTC	CACHTGTSGSRSYNEQFF
TRBV2	TRBJ2-5	few	TRBD2	TGTGCCAGCAGTGATTTGGGGACTAGCGAGGAGACCCAGTACTTC	CASSDLGTSEETQYF
TRBV21-1	TRBJ2-7	few	NA	TGTGCCAGCCAAAGTAGCGGGAGAGGTCGGATAACCGCCTACGAGCAGTACTTC	CASQSSGRGRITAYEQYF
TRBV12-5	TRBJ1-3	NA	NA	TGTGCTAGTGGTACGGGGGTCTACACTGGAAACACCATATATTTT	CASGTGVYTGNTIYF
TRBV27	TRBJ2-7	NA	TRBD2	TGTGCCAGCAGTTTAGGACTAGCGGGAGGAGTAGGGTCCTACGAGCAGTACTTC	CASSLGLAGGVGSYEQYF
TRBV7-2	TRBJ2-7	NA	NA	TGTGCCAGCAGCCTTTATCTGTACACTCAGGGCGCCTACGAGCAGTACTTC	CASSLYLYTQGAYEQYF
TRBV9	TRBJ2-7	NA	TRBD2	TGTGCCAGCAGCGTGGGACTAGCGGGAGGGTACGAGCAGTACTTC	CASSVGLAGGYEQYF
TRBV28	TRBJ2-7	NA	TRBD1	TGTGCCAGCAGTTTTCCGCCGGGACAGGGGAGGGACGAGCAGTACTTC	CASSFPPGQGRDEQYF
TRBV5-1	TRBJ2-2	NA	TRBD1	TGCGCCAGCAGCCTACAAACTGGGACAGGGAACACCGGGGAGCTGTTTTTT	CASSLQTGTGNTGELFF
TRBV20-1	TRBJ2-5	NA	NA	TGCAGTGCTAGTTCCGGAGGGACCCAGTACTTC	CSASSGGTQYF
TRBV28	TRBJ1-5	few	TRBD1	TGTGCCAGCAGTTTAGGGACAGGGATCTTCAATAGCAATCAGCCCCAGCATTTT	CASSLGTGIFNSNQPQHF
TRBV5-4	TRBJ2-5	NA	NA	TGTGCCAGCAGCTTTGAGGTTTCCTTTTCTTTTGGGACCCAGTACTTC	CASSFEVSFSFGTQYF
TRBV28	TRBJ2-7	NA	TRBD1	TGTGCCAGCAGTTTATGGTCAGGGGGAGTCTACGAGCAGTACTTC	CASSLWSGGVYEQYF